A selection of T cell receptor beta chains follows, all from one sample in a study of brain T cells in children with intractable seizures. TCRdb's table, derived via immunoSEQ multiplex PCR, lists solely in-frame clones and lacks some. The sample has about 40,000 clones; around 90% are singletons. Sequencing used peripheral blood, obtained at surgery. The receptors were gathered from a girl aged 2-10 years with tuberous sclerosis and intractable seizures. The CDR3 runs from the conserved cysteine through the conserved F or W. The D gene is left open where the match is weak. A clone size is listed for some rows: how often the clone was seen (once, few, many), or a class if it is expanded.

D gene,J gene,V gene,CDR3 length,clone size,CDR3 protein,CDR3 DNA
.,TRBJ1-5,TRBV7-9,15,.,CASSAGAGDNQPQHF,TGTGCCAGCAGCGCAGGGGCGGGGGACAATCAGCCCCAGCATTTT
.,TRBJ1-2,TRBV11-2,11,few,CASSLGGGYTF,TGTGCCAGCAGCTTAGGGGGAGGCTACACCTTC
.,TRBJ1-4,TRBV4-1,17,.,CASSQGRSYATNEKLFF,TGCGCCAGCAGCCAAGGTCGTAGTTATGCAACTAATGAAAAACTGTTTTTT
.,TRBJ2-3,TRBV18,15,.,CASSPGGDYTDTQYF,TGTGCCAGCTCACCGGGCGGGGATTACACAGATACGCAGTATTTT
.,TRBJ1-2,TRBV19,14,once,CASSIDRGFGGYTF,TGTGCCAGTAGTATAGATCGTGGGTTCGGCGGCTACACCTTC
.,TRBJ1-6,TRBV4-1,15,.,CASSQAQDNSPGLHF,TGCGCCAGCAGCCAAGCCCAGGATAATTCACCGGGCCTCCACTTT
.,TRBJ1-5,TRBV4-1,17,.,CASSQLLVQGFSQPQHF,TGCGCCAGCAGCCAACTTCTGGTACAGGGATTCAGTCAGCCCCAGCATTTT
TRBD1,TRBJ1-6,TRBV6-5,14,.,CATGTGSYNSPLHF,TGTGCCACCGGGACAGGCTCCTATAATTCACCCCTCCACTTT
.,TRBJ2-1,TRBV21-1,16,.,CASRQKPGQGKNEQFF,TGTGCCAGCAGACAGAAACCGGGACAGGGGAAAAATGAGCAGTTCTTC
.,TRBJ1-3,TRBV30,17,.,CAWSVTRAPSSGNTIYF,TGTGCCTGGAGTGTTACCCGCGCTCCCAGCTCTGGAAACACCATATATTTT
.,TRBJ2-1,TRBV30,12,.,CAWSVQSGQPFF,TGTGCCTGGAGTGTACAGTCCGGACAACCTTTCTTC
TRBD1,TRBJ2-7,TRBV18,13,.,CASSPDRGGEQYF,TGTGCCAGCTCACCTGACAGGGGGGGAGAGCAGTACTTC
.,TRBJ2-1,TRBV6-5,14,.,CASSIGGSYNEQFF,TGTGCCAGCAGCATTGGGGGCTCCTACAATGAGCAGTTCTTC
.,TRBJ1-5,TRBV6-5,15,.,CASSYRRGLNQPQHF,TGTGCCAGCAGTTATAGACGGGGCCTCAATCAGCCCCAGCATTTT
.,TRBJ1-5,TRBV12-5,15,.,CASGLVRGGGQPQHF,TGTGCTAGTGGTTTGGTACGTGGGGGCGGTCAGCCCCAGCATTTT
.,TRBJ1-2,TRBV6-1,13,.,CASSDGQDYGYTF,TGTGCCAGCAGTGACGGACAAGACTATGGCTACACCTTC
.,TRBJ1-5,TRBV7-3,16,.,CASTQNVGYSNQPQHF,TGTGCCAGCACCCAAAACGTGGGCTATAGCAATCAGCCCCAGCATTTT
.,TRBJ2-3,TRBV3-1/TRBV3-2,13,.,CASSQGGRDTQYF,TGTGCCAGCAGCCAAGGGGGACGTGATACGCAGTATTTT
.,TRBJ1-2,TRBV7-8,15,.,CASSLSKNNDYGYTF,TGTGCCAGCAGCTTGTCCAAGAATAATGACTATGGCTACACCTTC
TRBD2,TRBJ2-1,TRBV14,18,.,CASSQEGVGLAGTNEQFF,TGTGCCAGCAGCCAAGAAGGGGTGGGACTAGCGGGAACGAATGAGCAGTTCTTC